The 21 T cell receptor beta chains in this list originate from one sample, sequenced in a study of regulatory T cells in long-lasting Graves disease. For TCR beta, libraries came from iRepertoire HTBI primers and Arm-PCR of CDR3 regions. A single record per CDR3 protein comes from TCRdb applying MiXCR to the multiplex PCR reads. Of hundreds of thousands of distinct CDR3 sequences detected, about 14% appear once; the ten largest clones hold 8% to 10%. Sample time point: newly diagnosed GD, antithyroid drugs for less than 3 months. Isolated PBMC RNA provided the starting material for the TCR library. These data were likewise used in another study, on T cells in Graves' hyperthyroidism and ophthalmopathy.

The specimen was peripheral blood mononuclear cells (PBMCs), collected at new diagnosis, from a patient treated with antithyroid drugs. Receptors were obtained from a man aged 30 to 39 with Graves disease.

Comments on this clonotype: Given a far larger clone just one base away, this is likely a sequencing read error. The genes are TRBV12-3 or TRBV12-4 and TRBJ2-3; a weak D match, TRBD1 (6 bases). The J call may be wrong; the DNA end is better matched by TRBJ2-1. This CDR3 has 12 amino acids. For the CDR3, the DNA is TGTGCCAGCGGGGGCCGCGCCTACGAGCAGTTCTTC. Translated: CASGGRAYEQFF.

This clonotype was counted a few times. The J gene is TRBJ2-5, the V gene TRBV20-1, with D perhaps TRBD2 (5 bases). CDR3 length: 15 residues. Germline V CDR1 and CDR2: DFQATT, SNEGSKA (reference sequence). Trimming cost V 2 bases and J 5 bases, with 18 bases left between them. The CDR3 DNA reads TGCAGTGCTAGAACAGCGGTCTTTAATGGGGAGACCCAGTACTTC. Translation gives CSARTAVFNGETQYF.

There are many counts of this clonotype. The chain employs TRBV28 and TRBJ2-7; D is unresolved. The CDR3 covers 15 residues. V shed 7 bases and J shed 2 bases, with 18 bases lying between them. The germline V gene has CDR1 MDHEN and CDR2 SYDVKM. The CDR3 spells CASNVLLADTYEQYF. CDR3 nucleotides: TGTGCCAGCAACGTACTCCTCGCTGACACCTACGAGCAGTACTTC.

The chain links TRBV7-6 to TRBJ2-2; perhaps TRBD1 as D (5 bases). The V end was cut by 5 bases, the J end by 2 bases, with 12 bases between. CDR1 and CDR2 from the germline V gene are SGHVS and FNYEAQ. The CDR3 totals 15 residues. DNA of the CDR3: TGTGCCAGCAGCGACCGGACAACAAACACCGGGGAGCTGTTTTTT. Its translation is CASSDRTTNTGELFF.

This chain links TRBV20-1 with TRBJ2-3, with 11 bases fitting TRBD1. Trimming cost V 6 bases and J 4 bases; bases outside gene matches: 6. The CDR3 sequence is 14 residues long. Germline CDR1 and CDR2: DFQATT and SNEGSKA (reference sequence). The CDR3, as DNA: TGCAGTGCCGCGGGGACAGGGGGGCCAGATACGCAGTATTTT. This encodes CSAAGTGGPDTQYF.

This clonotype was seen many times. The chain carries TRBV20-1 and TRBJ1-4, with a weak D call TRBD1 (6 bases). The CDR3 has 13 amino acids. The germline V and J ends were trimmed by 0 bases and 6 bases, with 8 bases remaining between them. Germline V gene sequence: CDR1 DFQATT, CDR2 SNEGSKA (reference sequence). CDR3 nucleotides: TGCAGTGCTAGAGAGGAGGGGGATGAAAAACTGTTTTTT. This sequence encodes CSAREEGDEKLFF.

There are many counts of this clonotype. The chain couples TRBV27 to TRBJ2-1; maybe TRBD1 (6 bases). Near its end, the DNA agrees better with TRBJ2-5, so the J call may be wrong. The CDR3 runs to 14 residues. CDR1 is MNHEY and CDR2 is SMNVEV in the germline V gene (reference sequence). The CDR3 DNA sequence: TGTGCCAGCAGCAAGATCCAGGGGAAAGAGACCCAGTACTTC. Translation: CASSKIQGKETQYF.

This clonotype was found many times. The chain recombines TRBV3-1 with TRBJ2-3; 11 nucleotides match TRBD2. The CDR3 is 19 residues long. Per germline, CDR1 LGHDT and CDR2 YNNKEL (reference sequence). V lost 1 base to trimming and J lost 2 bases; unmatched junction nucleotides: 11. CDR3 in amino acids: CASSQVWASGRLNTDTQYF. DNA of the CDR3: TGTGCCAGCAGCCAAGTGTGGGCTAGCGGGAGGCTCAACACAGATACGCAGTATTTT.

This chain connects TRBV11-2 to TRBJ1-3; D possibly corresponds to TRBD1 (5 bases). CDR3 length: 14 amino acids. Germline CDR1 is SGHAT and CDR2 is FQNNGV. V lost 3 bases and J 7 bases, leaving 13 bases between the germline ends. The CDR3, as DNA: TGTGCCAGCAGCTTGGGGTCCGGGGGGAACACCATATATTTT. Its translation is CASSLGSGGNTIYF.

This chain connects TRBV19 to TRBJ2-2, with D possibly matching TRBD2 (5 bases). The CDR3 length is 13 residues. The germline gives CDR1 LNHDA, CDR2 SQIVND (reference sequence). The V end was cut by 5 bases, the J end by 7 bases, with 11 bases between. For the CDR3, the DNA is TGTGCCAGTAGTTCATCCGCGGGCGGGGAGCTGTTTTTT. Protein product: CASSSSAGGELFF.

At least ten counts were recorded for this clonotype. The V call is TRBV30, the J call TRBJ2-5; D is unresolved. CDR3 length equals 12 residues. Germline lookup yields CDR1 GTSNPN and CDR2 SVGIG (reference sequence). The V and J ends lost 3 bases and 1 base respectively, with 6 bases between them. The CDR3: CAWRSIQETQYF. The CDR3 coding sequence is TGTGCCTGGAGAAGTATCCAAGAGACCCAGTACTTC. Full variable domain (rest looked up from reference TRBV30 and TRBJ2-5): SQTIHQWPATLVQPVGSPLSLECTVEGTSNPNLYWYRQAAGRGLQLLFYSVGIGQISSEVPQNLSASRPQDRQFILSSKKLLLSDSGFYLCAWRSIQETQYFGPGTRLLVL.

In this sample, this clonotype turned up many times. The chain combines TRBV29-1 with TRBJ2-3; 8 bases are shared with TRBD1. From germline, CDR1 is SQVTM and CDR2 ANQGSEA. There are 12 residues in the CDR3. The V segment lost 6 bases and the J segment 4 bases; nucleotides outside the gene matches: 3. CDR3 residues: CSVQTGADTQYF. CDR3 sequence (DNA): TGCAGCGTGCAGACAGGGGCAGATACGCAGTATTTT.

This clonotype was picked up many times. The V and J genes are TRBV2 and TRBJ1-3, with D tentatively TRBD1 (6 bases). In germline, CDR1 is SNHLY, CDR2 FYNNEI. Trimming removed 10 bases from V and 0 bases from J, with 19 bases in between. The CDR3 has 16 amino acids. CDR3 sequence reads: CATAGGGKASGNTIYF. CDR3 coding DNA: TGTGCCACAGCAGGAGGGGGAAAGGCCTCTGGAAACACCATATATTTT.

At least ten counts were recorded for this clonotype. The chain has TRBV6-5 and TRBJ1-1, with a weak D call TRBD1 (6 bases). The V end lost 4 bases, the J end lost 5 bases, and 17 bases lay between the germline ends. In germline, CDR1 is MNHEY, CDR2 SVGAGI. The CDR3 is made up of 15 amino acids. CDR3 amino acids: CASSSRSAGATEAFF. In DNA form, the CDR3 reads TGTGCCAGCAGTTCCCGCTCTGCGGGGGCGACTGAAGCTTTCTTT.

This clonotype was detected ten times or more. The rearrangement uses TRBV29-1 and TRBJ2-2, with 7 bases fitting TRBD1. There are 14 residues in the CDR3. CDR1 and CDR2 (germline): SQVTM, ANQGSEA. J was trimmed by 0 bases and V by 4 bases; bases with no gene match: 2. In DNA, the CDR3 is TGCAGCGTTGCCCAGGGGGCGAACACCGGGGAGCTGTTTTTT. The encoded protein is CSVAQGANTGELFF.

The chain employs TRBV28 and TRBJ1-1; D unclear. This CDR3 region has 14 residues. V dropped 3 bases and J dropped 2 bases, with 10 bases sitting between them. From germline, CDR1 is MDHEN and CDR2 SYDVKM. The DNA for the CDR3 is TGTGCCAGCAGTTTTATAAGCATAAACACTGAAGCTTTCTTT. Encoded protein: CASSFISINTEAFF.

The sample holds many counts of this clonotype. V usage is TRBV5-4 and J usage is TRBJ2-5; TRBD2 aligns across 9 bases. Germline CDR1 reads SGHNT; CDR2 reads YYREEE (reference sequence). Unmatched junction bases numbered 5, after V lost 4 bases and J lost 1 base. CDR3 length: 15 residues. CDR3 in DNA: TGTGCCAGCAGCGGGGCGGGGGGGACCCAAGAGACCCAGTACTTC. Protein sequence: CASSGAGGTQETQYF.

Many counts were recorded for this clonotype. This chain connects TRBV27 to TRBJ2-1; 7 positions agree with TRBD2. The V gene's germline CDR1 is MNHEY and CDR2 SMNVEV (reference sequence). This CDR3 contains 13 residues. Losses at the gene ends were 2 bases for V and 8 bases for J; bases not matched to a gene: 3. The CDR3 reads CASSLGRGDEQFF. The CDR3 DNA sequence: TGTGCCAGCAGTTTAGGGAGGGGCGATGAGCAGTTCTTC.

There are a few counts of this clonotype. The V call is TRBV6-2 or TRBV6-3, the J call TRBJ2-1; 9 bases fit TRBD1. Germline lookup yields CDR1 MNHEY and CDR2 SVGEGT. The CDR3 runs to 21 residues. The V segment lost 5 bases and the J segment 1 base; nucleotides outside the gene matches: 21. CDR3 nucleotides: TGTGCCAGCAGTCAGGGGAGGGCGGGACAGGGCACCTCCCGATCCTACAATGAGCAGTTCTTC. Protein: CASSQGRAGQGTSRSYNEQFF.

This clonotype was counted many times. The J gene is TRBJ2-3, the V gene TRBV27; 7 nucleotides agree with TRBD1. Germline V gene data show CDR1 as MNHEY and CDR2 as SMNVEV (reference sequence). This CDR3 spans 14 amino acids. After removal of 3 bases from V and 5 bases from J, the junction contained 5 bases not matched to a gene. CDR3 loop: CASSLQTGKDTQYF. The CDR3, as DNA: TGTGCCAGCAGTTTGCAGACAGGGAAAGATACGCAGTATTTT.

The chain has TRBV5-1 and TRBJ2-5, with 11 positions matching TRBD2. CDR1 and CDR2 (germline): SGHRS, YFSETQ. Germline trimming cut 2 bases from V and 4 bases from J; bases unmatched to any gene: 13. The CDR3 length is 18 residues. The CDR3, as DNA: TGCGCCAGCAGCTTTAACGGGCTAGCGGGAGGAGTAGGAGAGACCCAGTACTTC. Its protein product is CASSFNGLAGGVGETQYF.